This T cell receptor (beta chain) was observed in a study of T cells in Graves' hyperthyroidism and ophthalmopathy. Authors of the study amplified TCR beta CDR3 regions from RNA transcripts. HTBI primers were used for first-round RT-PCR of the TCR CDR3. TCRdb re-called the multiplex PCR reads through MiXCR, storing one row per CDR3 protein. In the table there are more than 550,000 distinct CDR3 sequences, 18% of which are singletons. V shed 4 bases, J shed 2 bases, and the junction held 5 bases outside the gene matches. The CDR3 runs 14 residues. Germline values: CDR1 SGHDT, CDR2 YYEEEE. The source is a woman in her forties or fifties with Graves' hyperthyroidism that later progressed to Graves' ophthalmopathy. Sequences were obtained from blood. V gene TRBV5-6 combines with J gene TRBJ2-7; TRBD1 aligns across 8 bases. The CDR3 loop reads CASSQTGGAYEQYF. The CDR3 DNA sequence: TGTGCCAGCAGCCAAACAGGGGGAGCCTACGAGCAGTACTTC.